These T cell receptor beta chains were read from a single sample in a study of blood T cell repertoires in COVID-19. Only in-frame clones appear in the TCRdb table, and some are missing; sequencing was by immunoSEQ multiplex PCR. The data show some 170,000 clones, more than 75% seen once. Input material: peripheral blood. The receptor set was obtained from a woman in her 70s with acute or convalescent COVID-19. The CDR3 runs from the conserved cysteine through the conserved F or W. Size tells how often a clone was seen (once, few, many) or the class of an expanded clone, and some rows leave it out.

TRBJ1-6	.	TRBV5-4	14	CASSSDRGWSPLHF
TRBJ1-6	.	TRBV6-5	13	CASNKGPTVILHF
TRBJ2-1	.	TRBV4-2	16	CASSQAQRGGPYEQFF
TRBJ1-5	.	TRBV10-3	15	CAITGELNSNQPQHF
TRBJ2-2	.	TRBV20-1	16	CSASDGGRANTGELFF
TRBJ1-5	.	TRBV19	13	CASNVQGRQPQHF
TRBJ2-1	few	TRBV7-2	17	CASSRTISGGGYNEQFF
TRBJ1-4	.	TRBV4-2	13	CASSRDRNEKLFF
TRBJ2-7	.	TRBV4-3	15	CASSQFSGGSYEQYF
TRBJ2-5	.	TRBV6-2/TRBV6-3	17	CASSYDISVAIKETQYF
TRBJ2-1	.	TRBV4-2	19	CASSQELAGLRSSYNEQFF
TRBJ2-2	.	TRBV11-3	14	CASSRTGDTGELFF
TRBJ2-3	.	TRBV27	16	CASSSGTRRFTDTQYF
TRBJ2-1	.	TRBV7-9	16	CASRLQGTSGNNEQFF
TRBJ1-1	.	TRBV12-3/TRBV12-4	13	CASSFTETTEAFF
TRBJ2-6	.	TRBV5-1	17	CASSLERTSSGANVLTF
TRBJ2-2	.	TRBV5-1	14	CASSEGQSAGELFF
TRBJ1-2	.	TRBV12-3/TRBV12-4	13	CASSPDRTYGYTF
TRBJ1-1	.	TRBV7-2	14	CAAQRDRVNTEAFF
TRBJ2-3	.	TRBV12-1	18	CASSPRTGGIRYTDTQYF
TRBJ1-1	.	TRBV19	14	CASSNPGVNTEAFF
TRBJ1-1	.	TRBV5-1	15	CASSSTGGWSTEAFF
TRBJ2-7	.	TRBV6-1	17	CASSGETSGLFSYEQYF
TRBJ1-1	.	TRBV7-9	12	CASSLDMSEAFF
TRBJ2-7	.	TRBV4-3	13	CASSQDRSYEQYF